This entry concerns a single T cell receptor (beta chain). This clonotype was recorded at least ten times. Which antigen it targets is not known. It has no much larger one-base neighbor in the sample; base qualities were not kept. CDR1 ENHRY and CDR2 SYGVKD were looked up in the germline V gene. The CDR3 holds 15 amino acids from the cysteine to the phenylalanine. The entry retains the CDR3 DNA only, 45 bases that are in frame from base 1. V and J are truncated by 0 bases and 4 bases respectively, leaving an intervening sequence of 10 bases. Graves' hyperthyroidism was defined as stable when no progression to ophthalmopathy occurred over 18 months of follow-up. Hyperthyroidism patients were aged 18 to 65 years and newly diagnosed, with disease duration of less than 2 months. Exclusion was applied to patients with uncontrolled infections, other autoimmune diseases, pregnancy or lactation. Diagnoses were based on clinical symptoms, serum thyroxine and TRAb, thyroid ultrasound and orbital computed tomography. PBMCs were separated from about 10 ml of fresh peripheral blood using Ficoll-Paque density gradient centrifugation. Total RNA was extracted with Trizol reagent, and quality was checked on an Agilent 2100 Bioanalyzer.

The data were obtained in a study of T cells in Graves' hyperthyroidism and ophthalmopathy (dated by TCRdb to between 2018 and 2020). At the level of the whole study: Peripheral blood samples were taken at initial diagnosis, before any treatment was given. The study also compared thyroid tissue and blood T-cell repertoires from several Graves' hyperthyroidism patients. An independent validation cohort of around 19 hyperthyroidism patients and some 15 patients who later progressed to ophthalmopathy tested prospective prediction of ophthalmopathy. To identify distinguishing TCR V-J signatures, a discovery cohort of 95 to 100 patients was used, comprising 40 to 45 with Graves' ophthalmopathy and some 60 with stable Graves' hyperthyroidism. Once sampling was done, hyperthyroidism patients were given methimazole at a starting dose of 30 mg daily, whereas ophthalmopathy patients were given high-dose intravenous methylprednisolone. The paper reports TCR Vbeta CDR3 sequencing of roughly 140 peripheral blood samples: approximately 41 ophthalmopathy, under 85 hyperthyroidism and 17 progressor patients. The approximately 98 discovery patients were randomly divided into training and test sets at a 7:3 ratio. General study outcomes and caveats: Most expanded thyroid clonotypes (frequency above 0.001) were also found in blood, which suggests that blood repertoires may mirror thyroid immune responses. A 13 V-J signature model separated ophthalmopathy from stable hyperthyroidism, with around 88% sensitivity and 81.08% specificity in cross-validation and 80%/75% in testing. In validation, the model predicted progression to ophthalmopathy with 55% to 71% sensitivity and approximately 72% specificity, a median of 6.5 months before onset. No statistical method was used to set the sample size in advance, and investigators knew the group allocation.

The TCR beta CDR3 regions were amplified from RNA transcripts. A first-round RT-PCR of the TCR CDR3 used the HTBI primer set with the Qiagen OneStep RT-PCR kit. Libraries were constructed in a second round of multiplex PCR, after which size selection and purification were carried out. Paired-end sequencing of the libraries was performed with 100 bp reads on an Illumina HiSeq2000. Per the original workflow: SOAPnuke was used to process the raw data, throwing out any read that contained adapters or uncalled bases, had a mean Phred below 15, or lacked an exact constant-primer or identifier match. High-quality paired reads were merged using COPE v1.2.5, and each unique nucleotide sequence was defined as a clonotype. MiTCR v1.1 was used to align the clonotypes against IMGT TRBV, TRBD and TRBJ reference segments. Analysis was restricted to V-J combinations with a frequency above 0.0001, which covered 98% to 99.2% of repertoires. A TCS score was defined as the ratio between F50 (clonal expansion) and ExV (chaos), using BLOSUM62-based TCRdist between CDR3 peptides within each V-J. Welch's t-statistics and random forest reduced fewer than 550 V-J features to 13, which were used in a naive Bayes classifier (R e1071). The public sequencing data were trimmed at Q25 with fastp and processed into clonotypes with MiXCR by TCRdb, which kept only in-frame beta chains. Entries are consolidated by CDR3 protein sequence, retaining the most common genes and DNA. TCRdb, not the authors, supplied the V and J calls. This sample has a few hundred thousand distinct CDR3 sequences in its table, and roughly 21% of those were observed once. The ten largest clonotypes hold around 48% of the sample.

The TCR was taken from a woman aged 50 to 60 with Graves' hyperthyroidism. The sequenced sample consisted of blood. The chain links TRBV10-3 with TRBJ1-5; TRBD1 is possibly the D segment (6 matching bases). The DNA sequence reads TGTGCCATCAGTGAGTCGGGGCAGGGGAATCAGCCCCAGCATTTT. It codes for CAISESGQGNQPQHF.